These T cell receptor beta chains were read from a single sample in a study of cytomegalovirus exposure and HLA in healthy donors. TCRdb keeps only in-frame clones here, not all; method: immunoSEQ multiplex PCR. Altogether more than 85,000 clones are present, about 80% being singletons, with the ten largest covering approximately 7.7%. The sequenced sample consisted of PBMCs. These receptors all stem from a woman aged 45-65 years in good health and CMV-seropositive. Each CDR3 is given with its conserved first and last residue. Fields, in order: V gene, D gene, J gene, clone size, CDR3 DNA, CDR3 protein. A D gene is named only where the DNA matches it firmly. Only part of the rows carry a size: once, few, many, or a class if the clone is expanded.

TRBV9	TRBD1	TRBJ1-6	.	TGTGCCAGCAGCGTTTCCTCGACAGGGCGGAATTCACCCCTCCACTTT	CASSVSSTGRNSPLHF
TRBV6-1	TRBD1	TRBJ2-7	.	TGTGCCAGCAGGGGACAGGGGCTTTTTTACGAGCAGTACTTC	CASRGQGLFYEQYF
TRBV19	TRBD2	TRBJ2-1	.	TGTGCCAGTAGTACCCGGACTAGCGGGAGTGTGGATGAGCAGTTCTTC	CASSTRTSGSVDEQFF
TRBV7-9	.	TRBJ1-2	.	TGTGCCAGCAGCCGAGACGGGTTAAACTATGGCTACACCTTC	CASSRDGLNYGYTF
TRBV2	TRBD1	TRBJ2-4	.	TGTGCCAGCAGTGAAAGTGTACCGGGACAGGTGCACTTC	CASSESVPGQVHF
TRBV5-1	.	TRBJ1-6	.	TGCGCCAGCAGCTCGGGGACTATGGATAATTCACCCCTCCACTTT	CASSSGTMDNSPLHF
TRBV6-1	.	TRBJ2-7	.	TGTGCCAGCAGTGAAGTAACAGGGATAGACTACGAGCAGTACTTC	CASSEVTGIDYEQYF
TRBV9	.	TRBJ2-5	.	TGTGCCAGCAGCGGGGGGGAAAAGACCCAGTACTTC	CASSGGEKTQYF
TRBV12-1	.	TRBJ1-6	.	TGTGCCAGCAGCCCCCCTGACAGGGTCTGGTCACCCCTCCACTTT	CASSPPDRVWSPLHF
TRBV9	TRBD2	TRBJ2-2	few	TGTGCCAGCAGCGTAGCGGATAGCGGGAGGGCCGGGGAGCTGTTTTTT	CASSVADSGRAGELFF
TRBV14	.	TRBJ2-5	.	TGTGCCAGCAGCCCCTACAGGCAAGAGACCCAGTACTTC	CASSPYRQETQYF
TRBV25-1	TRBD1	TRBJ1-6	few	TGTGCCAGCAGTGCGCGCCGGGACAGGGACAATTCACCCCTCCACTTT	CASSARRDRDNSPLHF
TRBV7-9	TRBD2	TRBJ2-5	few	TGTGCCAGCAGCTCCCAACTAGCGGGAGTTGATGAGACCCAGTACTTC	CASSSQLAGVDETQYF
TRBV4-1	.	TRBJ1-5	once	TGCGCCAGCAGCTTGGGGGGGCCCCAGCATTTT	CASSLGGPQHF
TRBV15	TRBD1	TRBJ1-5	.	TGTGCCACCAGCAGAGCTCCTCGCCTAGGACAGGTTTATAGCAATCAGCCCCAGCATTTT	CATSRAPRLGQVYSNQPQHF
TRBV4-3	.	TRBJ1-2	.	TGCGCCAGCAGCCAAGGTCGACAGAACTATGGCTACACCTTC	CASSQGRQNYGYTF
TRBV18	TRBD1	TRBJ1-6	.	TGTGCCAGCTCAACGGACAGGGTACGTTCACCCCTCCACTTT	CASSTDRVRSPLHF
TRBV7-2	.	TRBJ2-4	few	TGTGCCAGCAGCGTCGGGACTGGAGACAGTCAGTACTTC	CASSVGTGDSQYF
TRBV7-2	.	TRBJ2-2	.	TGTGCCAGCAGCCTAGTGCGGTTAAACGGGGAGCTGTTTTTT	CASSLVRLNGELFF
TRBV4-1	TRBD2	TRBJ2-1	.	TGCGCCAGCAGCCAACCGAGTAGCGGGAGGGTCACCTACAATGAGCAGTTCTTC	CASSQPSSGRVTYNEQFF
TRBV10-3	TRBD2	TRBJ2-3	.	TGTGCCATCAGTAGCGGGGGGGCCACTGATACGCAGTATTTT	CAISSGGATDTQYF
TRBV30	.	TRBJ1-5	.	TGTGCCTGGACAGGAAAAAGGATCAATCAGCCCCAGCATTTT	CAWTGKRINQPQHF
TRBV4-2	TRBD1	TRBJ1-4	.	TGTGCCAGCAGCCGAGAGGGGACAGGTGGGGAAAAACTGTTTTTT	CASSREGTGGEKLFF
TRBV5-1	TRBD1	TRBJ1-1	.	TGCGCCAGCAGGTCGGACAGGGGGAAGACTGAAGCTTTCTTT	CASRSDRGKTEAFF
TRBV10-3	.	TRBJ2-7	.	TGTGCCATCAATGAGGGGAGTAGCTCCTACGAGCAGTACTTC	CAINEGSSSYEQYF
TRBV4-3	TRBD2	TRBJ2-5	.	TGCGCCAGCAGCCAAGGAACTAGCGTCATCATCGGGGAGCAGTACTTC	CASSQGTSVIIGEQYF
TRBV7-2	TRBD1	TRBJ2-4	.	TGTGCCAGCAGCTTTAAGGGGGCCGAAAACATTCAGTACTTC	CASSFKGAENIQYF
TRBV2	TRBD1	TRBJ2-7	.	TGTGCCAGCAGCCTGACAGGGGGAGACTACGAGCAGTACTTC	CASSLTGGDYEQYF
TRBV7-9	.	TRBJ2-1	.	TGTGCCAGCAGCTTAGAGCCCTCCTACAATGAGCAGTTCTTC	CASSLEPSYNEQFF
TRBV5-1	TRBD2	TRBJ2-1	.	TGCGCCAGCAGCTTGGTTGGGACTAGCGGGATCAATGAGCAGTTCTTC	CASSLVGTSGINEQFF
TRBV6-5	.	TRBJ2-5	once	TGTGCCAGCAGTAGCTCGGGGGGCCGGGAGACCCAGTACTTC	CASSSSGGRETQYF
TRBV5-6	TRBD1	TRBJ1-2	.	TGTGCCAGCAGCCGACAGGGGTTTGGCTACACCTTC	CASSRQGFGYTF
TRBV2	.	TRBJ1-2	.	TGTGCCAGCAGTGAAGGGGCAGTCTATGGCTACACCTTC	CASSEGAVYGYTF
TRBV7-2	TRBD1	TRBJ2-7	.	TGTGCCAGCACTTACCTCGGGACAGTGAGCTCCTACGAGCAGTACTTC	CASTYLGTVSSYEQYF
TRBV4-3	TRBD1	TRBJ2-6	.	TGCGCCAGCAGCCAAGATCTTCGGGACAGGTCTGGGGCCAACGTCCTGACTTTC	CASSQDLRDRSGANVLTF
TRBV19	.	TRBJ1-1	.	TGTGCCAGTAGGGACCTTTCCGGGACATTGAACACTGAAGCTTTCTTT	CASRDLSGTLNTEAFF
TRBV7-9	.	TRBJ1-3	.	TGTGCCAGCAGCTCCCGACGGGACTCTGGAAACACCATATATTTT	CASSSRRDSGNTIYF
TRBV19	.	TRBJ2-2	.	TGTGCCAGTAGACTTGACTCCCCTGAGAGGACCGGGGAGCTGTTTTTT	CASRLDSPERTGELFF
TRBV4-2	TRBD2	TRBJ2-3	.	TGTGCCAGCAGCCAGGGAGGGGCAAGGGATACGCAGTATTTT	CASSQGGARDTQYF
TRBV18	.	TRBJ1-6	.	TGTGCCAGCTCACCTTTGGAGAGAGCCAATTCACCCCTCCACTTT	CASSPLERANSPLHF
TRBV2	TRBD1	TRBJ2-2	.	TGTGCCAGTACAGGGGACGGAACCGGGGAGCTGTTTTTT	CASTGDGTGELFF
TRBV7-2	.	TRBJ2-7	.	TGTGCCAGCAGCTTGGTGCCCACGAGCTCCTACGAGCAGTACTTC	CASSLVPTSSYEQYF
TRBV11-2	TRBD2	TRBJ2-3	.	TGTGCCAGCAGCCCGGCGCGGGAGGGCACAGATACGCAGTATTTT	CASSPAREGTDTQYF
TRBV2	TRBD2	TRBJ2-5	.	TGTGCCAGCAGTGAATTAGCGGGGGGACAAGAGACCCAGTACTTC	CASSELAGGQETQYF
TRBV5-6	.	TRBJ2-7	few	TGTGCCAGCAGCTTGGCCTCAGACTACGAGCAGTACTTC	CASSLASDYEQYF
TRBV5-1	.	TRBJ2-2	.	TGCGCCAGCAGCTTGGGTTGGGGCGGAGAGGAGCTGTTTTTT	CASSLGWGGEELFF
TRBV6-1	.	TRBJ2-7	.	TGTGCCAGCAATTTACGACGCGGAACTTACGAGCAGTACTTC	CASNLRRGTYEQYF
TRBV11-3	TRBD1	TRBJ1-6	.	TGTGCCAGCTACCGTTCCGGGACAGGGGAATTAAGCTCCTATAATTCACCCCTCCACTTT	CASYRSGTGELSSYNSPLHF
TRBV4-3	TRBD2	TRBJ2-3	.	TGCGCCAGCAGCCAAACCCCCCTAGCGGGGGCCTCCACAGATACGCAGTATTTT	CASSQTPLAGASTDTQYF
TRBV6-5	TRBD1	TRBJ1-3	.	TGTGCCAGCAGCAGGGACAGCTCTGGAAACACCATATATTTT	CASSRDSSGNTIYF
TRBV2	TRBD1	TRBJ2-6	.	TGTGCCAACATTCCCGGGACAGGGGGGCCTGGGGCCAACGTCCTGACTTTC	CANIPGTGGPGANVLTF
TRBV10-2	TRBD1	TRBJ2-7	.	TGCGCCAGCCTAGGGACAGGGAGCTACGAGCAGTACTTC	CASLGTGSYEQYF
TRBV5-1	TRBD1	TRBJ2-7	.	TGCGCCAGCAGCTTGAGGGGACAGCTCTACGAGCAGTACTTC	CASSLRGQLYEQYF
TRBV23-1	TRBD1	TRBJ1-1	.	TGCGCCAGCAGTCAAGGGGACAGCCACACTGAAGCTTTCTTT	CASSQGDSHTEAFF